The 10 T cell receptor beta chains given below trace back to one sample, sequenced in a study of T cell responses to AZD1222 COVID-19 vaccine. The table came from immunoSEQ multiplex PCR; TCRdb's copy has only in-frame clones and leaves some out. The sample has 180,000 or so clones; about 93% are singletons. Sequencing used peripheral blood, obtained 28 days after the second AZD1222 dose. The receptors shown here come from an adult who received the AZD1222 COVID-19 vaccine.

The V gene is TRBV3-1 (or the pseudogene TRBV3-2), the J gene TRBJ2-7; TRBD2 matches 7 bases. The CDR3 extends over 16 amino acids. The germline gives CDR1 LGHDT, CDR2 YNNKEL (reference sequence). The ends lost 0 bases at V and 1 base at J; junction bases unmatched: 6. The CDR3 DNA reads TGTGCCAGCAGCCAAGATGGGGCTAGCGGATCCTACGAGCAGTACTTC. Translation: CASSQDGASGSYEQYF.

The CDR3 region has the DNA TGCAGCGTTGTGGAAGTTGAAGCTTTCTTT. It encodes CSVVEVEAFF. The chain couples TRBV29-1 to TRBJ1-1; D gene uncertain. The CDR3 spans 10 residues. V lost 4 bases and J lost 7, with 7 bases in between. Per the germline V gene, CDR1 is SQVTM and CDR2 is ANQGSEA.

The chain joins TRBV7-8 to TRBJ1-2; maybe TRBD1 (5 bases). V dropped 4 bases and J dropped 6 bases, with 18 bases sitting between them. Germline V CDR1 and CDR2: SGHVS, FQNEAQ. This CDR3 comprises 15 residues. For the CDR3, the DNA is TGTGCCAGCAGCTCCCGGGGCCAAGGTTCGGATGGCTACACCTTC. Amino acids: CASSSRGQGSDGYTF.

The chain has TRBV7-2 and TRBJ2-6; D gene unclear. The V gene lost 4 bases and the J gene lost 0 bases, with 4 bases spanning the gap. CDR3 length equals 14 residues. The germline V gene has CDR1 SGHTA and CDR2 FQGNSA. In nucleotides, the CDR3 is TGTGCCAGCAGCTCGAGCTCTGGGGCCAACGTCCTGACTTTC. It is translated as CASSSSSGANVLTF.

V gene TRBV11-2 combines with J gene TRBJ1-4; D gene unclear. The CDR3 runs 13 residues. CDR1 and CDR2 (germline): SGHAT, FQNNGV. The V gene lost 2 bases and the J gene lost 8 bases, with 9 bases spanning the gap. In DNA, the CDR3 is TGTGCCAGCAGCTTATCAGAGGGCGAAAAACTGTTTTTT. It specifies CASSLSEGEKLFF.

The chain recombines TRBV7-8 with TRBJ1-1; TRBD1 agrees at 7 bases. Looked up from germline, CDR1 is SGHVS and CDR2 is FQNEAQ. Unmatched junction bases numbered 6, after V lost 5 bases and J lost 0 bases. The CDR3 sequence is 15 residues long. CDR3 sequence (DNA): TGTGCCAGCAGCACCCGACAGGGCCTGAACACTGAAGCTTTCTTT. Translated: CASSTRQGLNTEAFF.

The gene calls are TRBV6-4 and TRBJ2-5, with a tentative D call TRBD1 (7 bases). CDR1 MRHNA and CDR2 SNTAGT come from the germline V gene. Trimming shortened V by 0 bases and J by 3 bases, and 17 bases separated the two germline ends. The CDR3 sequence is 17 residues long. The CDR3 DNA follows: TGTGCCAGCAGTGACTCGACCCCAGGGGGGCTGGAAGAGACCCAGTACTTC. This gives the protein CASSDSTPGGLEETQYF.

This sequence joins TRBV4-3 and TRBJ2-3, with 11 positions matching TRBD2. Germline-derived CDR1 and CDR2 are LGHNA and YSLEER. The CDR3 has 15 amino acids. After removal of 4 bases from V and 5 bases from J, the junction contained 5 bases not matched to a gene. The CDR3 loop is CASSLLLAGEDTQYF. The CDR3 nucleotides read TGCGCCAGCAGCCTACTACTAGCGGGGGAAGATACGCAGTATTTT.

V gene TRBV25-1 combines with J gene TRBJ1-2, with no clear D. This CDR3 comprises 14 residues. Deletions cut 3 bases from V and 2 bases from J, with 10 bases between. Germline V lookup: CDR1 MGHDK, CDR2 SYGVNS. The CDR3 loop is CASSDTTQNYGYTF. CDR3 in DNA: TGTGCCAGCAGTGACACCACCCAGAACTATGGCTACACCTTC.

For this clone: The junction departs from germline at one end; a sequencing error may be responsible. The gene calls are TRBV2 and TRBJ2-1; D possibly corresponds to TRBD2 (5 bases). Looked up from germline, CDR1 is SNHLY and CDR2 is FYNNEI. The CDR3 extends over 12 amino acids. CDR3 coding DNA: TGTGCCAGCAGGGAAGGAGGCAATGAGCAGTTCTTC. This translates into CASREGGNEQFF.